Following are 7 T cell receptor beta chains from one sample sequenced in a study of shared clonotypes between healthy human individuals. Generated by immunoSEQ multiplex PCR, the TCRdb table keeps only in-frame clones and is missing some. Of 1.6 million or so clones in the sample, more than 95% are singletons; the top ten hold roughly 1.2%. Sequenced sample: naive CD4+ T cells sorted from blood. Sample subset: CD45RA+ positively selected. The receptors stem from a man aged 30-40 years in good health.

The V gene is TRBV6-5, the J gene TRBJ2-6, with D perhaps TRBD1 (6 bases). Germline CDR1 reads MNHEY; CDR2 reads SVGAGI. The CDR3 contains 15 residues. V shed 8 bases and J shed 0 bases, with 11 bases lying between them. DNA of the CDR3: TGTGCCAGCGGACAGACGAGCTCTGGGGCCAACGTCCTGACTTTC. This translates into CASGQTSSGANVLTF.

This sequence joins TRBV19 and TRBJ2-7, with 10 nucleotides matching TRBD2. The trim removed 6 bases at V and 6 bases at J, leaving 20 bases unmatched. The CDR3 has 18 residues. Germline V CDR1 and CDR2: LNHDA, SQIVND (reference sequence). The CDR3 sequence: CASSDLKTDSGRWAEQYF. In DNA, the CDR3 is TGTGCCAGTAGCGACTTAAAGACAGATAGCGGGAGGTGGGCCGAGCAGTACTTC.

The CDR3 DNA reads TGTGCCAGCAGCACGAGACCCACACGCGGGTCTGGAAACACCATATATTTT. Amino acids: CASSTRPTRGSGNTIYF. This sequence joins TRBV9 and TRBJ1-3; no firm D call. The CDR3 covers 17 residues. Between the trimmed V and J ends, which lost 4 bases and 1 base, there was a span of 18 bases. Germline CDR1 is SGDLS and CDR2 is YYNGEE.

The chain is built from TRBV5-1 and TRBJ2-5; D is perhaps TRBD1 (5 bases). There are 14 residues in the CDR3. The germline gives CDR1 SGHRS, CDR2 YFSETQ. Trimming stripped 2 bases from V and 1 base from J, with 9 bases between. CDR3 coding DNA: TGCGCCAGCAGCTTCCAGGGTTTCCAAGAGACCCAGTACTTC. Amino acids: CASSFQGFQETQYF.

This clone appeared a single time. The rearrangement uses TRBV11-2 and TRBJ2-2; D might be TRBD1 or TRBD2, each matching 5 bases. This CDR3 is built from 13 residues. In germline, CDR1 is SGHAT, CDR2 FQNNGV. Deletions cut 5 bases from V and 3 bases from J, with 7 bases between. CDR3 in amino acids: CASSGGDTGELFF. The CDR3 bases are TGTGCCAGCAGCGGGGGAGACACCGGGGAGCTGTTTTTT.

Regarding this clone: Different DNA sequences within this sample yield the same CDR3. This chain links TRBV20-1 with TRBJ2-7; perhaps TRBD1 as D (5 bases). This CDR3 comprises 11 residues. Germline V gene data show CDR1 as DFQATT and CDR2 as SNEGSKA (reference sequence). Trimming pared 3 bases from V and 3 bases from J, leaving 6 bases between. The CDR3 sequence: CSASDSYEQYF. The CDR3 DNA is TGCAGTGCTAGCGACAGCTACGAGCAGTACTTC.

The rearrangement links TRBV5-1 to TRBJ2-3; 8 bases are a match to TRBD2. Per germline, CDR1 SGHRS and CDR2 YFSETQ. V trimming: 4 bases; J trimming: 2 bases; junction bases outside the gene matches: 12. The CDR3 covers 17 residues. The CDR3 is CASSASTLAGSTDTQYF. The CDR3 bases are TGCGCCAGCAGCGCCTCTACTTTAGCGGGGTCCACAGATACGCAGTATTTT.